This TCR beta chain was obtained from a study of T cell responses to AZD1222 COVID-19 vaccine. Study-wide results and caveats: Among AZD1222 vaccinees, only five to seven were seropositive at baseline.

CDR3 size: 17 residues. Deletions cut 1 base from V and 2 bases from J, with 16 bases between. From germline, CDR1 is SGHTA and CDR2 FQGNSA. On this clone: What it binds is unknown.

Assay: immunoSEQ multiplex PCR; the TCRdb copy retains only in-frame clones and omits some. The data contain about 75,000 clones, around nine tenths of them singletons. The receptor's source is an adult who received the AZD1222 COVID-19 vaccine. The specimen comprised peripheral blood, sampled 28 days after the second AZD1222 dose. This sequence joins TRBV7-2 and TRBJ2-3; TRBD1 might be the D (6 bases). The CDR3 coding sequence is TGTGCCAGCAGCTTAGGACCGGCGGACAGAGCCACAGATACGCAGTATTTT. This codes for CASSLGPADRATDTQYF.